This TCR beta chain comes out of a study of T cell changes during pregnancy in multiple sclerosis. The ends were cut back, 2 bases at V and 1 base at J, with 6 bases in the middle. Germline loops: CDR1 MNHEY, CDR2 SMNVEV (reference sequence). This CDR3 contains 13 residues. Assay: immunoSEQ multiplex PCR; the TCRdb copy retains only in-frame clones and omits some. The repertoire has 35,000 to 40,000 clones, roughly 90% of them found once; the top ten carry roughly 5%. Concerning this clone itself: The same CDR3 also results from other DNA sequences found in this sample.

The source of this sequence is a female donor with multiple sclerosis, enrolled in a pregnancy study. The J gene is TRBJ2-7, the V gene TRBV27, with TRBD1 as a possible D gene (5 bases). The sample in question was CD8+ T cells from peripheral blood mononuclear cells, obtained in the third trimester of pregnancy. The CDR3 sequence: CASSLTGSYEQYF. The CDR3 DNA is TGTGCCAGCAGTTTAACAGGATCCTACGAGCAGTACTTC.